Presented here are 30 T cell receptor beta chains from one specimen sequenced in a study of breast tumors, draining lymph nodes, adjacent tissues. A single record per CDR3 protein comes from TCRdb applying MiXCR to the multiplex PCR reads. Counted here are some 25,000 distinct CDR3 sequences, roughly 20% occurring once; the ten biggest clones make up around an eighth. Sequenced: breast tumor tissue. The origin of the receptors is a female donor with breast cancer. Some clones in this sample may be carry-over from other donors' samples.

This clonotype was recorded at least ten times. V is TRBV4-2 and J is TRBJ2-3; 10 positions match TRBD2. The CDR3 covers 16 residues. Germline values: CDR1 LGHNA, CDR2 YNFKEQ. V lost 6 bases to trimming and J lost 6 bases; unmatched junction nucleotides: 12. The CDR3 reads CASRAGTSEMGDTQYF. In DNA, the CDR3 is TGTGCCAGCAGAGCTGGGACTAGCGAGATGGGGGATACGCAGTATTTT.

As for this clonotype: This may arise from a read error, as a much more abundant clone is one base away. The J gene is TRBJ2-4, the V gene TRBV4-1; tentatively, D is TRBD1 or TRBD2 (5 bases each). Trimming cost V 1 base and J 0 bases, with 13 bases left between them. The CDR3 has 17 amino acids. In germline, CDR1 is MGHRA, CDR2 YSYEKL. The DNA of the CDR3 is TGCGCCAGCAGCCAAGGGTGGGACGGCCTAGCCAAAAACATTCAGTACTTC. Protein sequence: CASSQGWDGLAKNIQYF.

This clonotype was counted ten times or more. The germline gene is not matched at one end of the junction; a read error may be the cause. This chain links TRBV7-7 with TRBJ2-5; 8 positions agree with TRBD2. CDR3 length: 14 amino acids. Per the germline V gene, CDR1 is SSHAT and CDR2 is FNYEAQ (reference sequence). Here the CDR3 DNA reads TGTGCTAGCAGCGCCAGCGGGAGTGGGGAGACCCAGTACTTC. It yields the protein CASSASGSGETQYF.

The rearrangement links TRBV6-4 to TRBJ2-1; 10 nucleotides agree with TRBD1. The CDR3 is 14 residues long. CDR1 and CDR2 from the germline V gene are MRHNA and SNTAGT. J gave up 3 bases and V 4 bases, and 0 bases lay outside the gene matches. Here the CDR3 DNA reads TGTGCCAGCAGTGGGACAGGGGGCTACAATGAGCAGTTCTTC. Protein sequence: CASSGTGGYNEQFF.

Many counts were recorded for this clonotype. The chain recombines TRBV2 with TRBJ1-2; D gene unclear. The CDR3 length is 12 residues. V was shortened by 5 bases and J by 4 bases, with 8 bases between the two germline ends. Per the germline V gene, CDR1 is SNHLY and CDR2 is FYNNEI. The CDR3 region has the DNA TGTGCCAGCAGTAGACTGGGCTATGGCTACACCTTC. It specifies CASSRLGYGYTF.

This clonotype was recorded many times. The CDR3 DNA sequence: TGTGCCAGCAGCCTAGCGGGGGGGGCCACAGATACGCAGTATTTT. Translation: CASSLAGGATDTQYF. V gene TRBV12-3 or TRBV12-4 combines with J gene TRBJ2-3, with 12 nucleotides matching TRBD2. Trimming took 6 bases from V and 2 from J; bases not matched to a gene: 3. The CDR3 sequence is 15 residues long.

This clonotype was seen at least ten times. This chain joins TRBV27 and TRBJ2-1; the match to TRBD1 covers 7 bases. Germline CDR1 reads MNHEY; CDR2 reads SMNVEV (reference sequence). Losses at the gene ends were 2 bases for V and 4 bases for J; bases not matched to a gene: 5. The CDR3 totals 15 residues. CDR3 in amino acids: CASSLKGQSYNEQFF. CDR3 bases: TGTGCCAGCAGTTTAAAGGGACAGAGTTACAATGAGCAGTTCTTC.

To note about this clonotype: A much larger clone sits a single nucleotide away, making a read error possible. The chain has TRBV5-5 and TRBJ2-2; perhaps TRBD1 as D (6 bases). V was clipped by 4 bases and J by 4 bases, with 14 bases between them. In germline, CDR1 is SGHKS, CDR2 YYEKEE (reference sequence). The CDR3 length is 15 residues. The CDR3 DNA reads TGTGCCAGCAGCCTGGGACACTTGAGCACCGGGGAGCTGTTTTTT. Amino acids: CASSLGHLSTGELFF.

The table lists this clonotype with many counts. Here the CDR3 reads CASSHGTSGSTDTQYF. CDR3 sequence (DNA): TGTGCCAGCAGCCACGGGACTAGCGGGAGCACAGATACGCAGTATTTT. The J gene is TRBJ2-3, the V gene TRBV7-9; 12 bases are shared with TRBD2. The CDR3 spans 16 residues. Germline V CDR1 and CDR2: SEHNR, FQNEAQ (reference sequence). V shed 5 bases and J 0 bases; nucleotides not matched to a gene: 3.

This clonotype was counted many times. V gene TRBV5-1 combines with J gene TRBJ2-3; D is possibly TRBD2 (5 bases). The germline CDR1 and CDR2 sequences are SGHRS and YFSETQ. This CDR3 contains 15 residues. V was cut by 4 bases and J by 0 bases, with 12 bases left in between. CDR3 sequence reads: CASSLGVTSTDTQYF. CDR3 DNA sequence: TGCGCCAGCAGCCTCGGGGTTACGAGCACAGATACGCAGTATTTT.

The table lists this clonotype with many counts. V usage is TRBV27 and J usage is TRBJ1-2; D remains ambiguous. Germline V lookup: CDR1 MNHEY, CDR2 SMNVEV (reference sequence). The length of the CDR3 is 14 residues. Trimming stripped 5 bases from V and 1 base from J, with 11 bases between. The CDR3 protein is CASSHRANNYGYTF. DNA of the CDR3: TGTGCCAGCAGTCACCGGGCCAATAACTATGGCTACACCTTC.

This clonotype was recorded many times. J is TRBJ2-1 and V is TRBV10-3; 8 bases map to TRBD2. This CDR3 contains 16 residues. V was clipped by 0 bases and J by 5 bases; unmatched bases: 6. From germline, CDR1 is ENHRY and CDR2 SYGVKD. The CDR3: CAISESRGGGHNEQFF. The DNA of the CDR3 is TGTGCCATCAGTGAGTCCCGGGGGGGGGGACACAATGAGCAGTTCTTC.

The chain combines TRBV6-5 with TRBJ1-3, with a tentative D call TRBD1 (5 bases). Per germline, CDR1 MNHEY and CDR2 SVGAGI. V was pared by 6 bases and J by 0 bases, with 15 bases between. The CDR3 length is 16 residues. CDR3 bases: TGTGCCAGCAGATCCCGCGGGGGTATCTCTGGAAACACCATATATTTT. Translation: CASRSRGGISGNTIYF.

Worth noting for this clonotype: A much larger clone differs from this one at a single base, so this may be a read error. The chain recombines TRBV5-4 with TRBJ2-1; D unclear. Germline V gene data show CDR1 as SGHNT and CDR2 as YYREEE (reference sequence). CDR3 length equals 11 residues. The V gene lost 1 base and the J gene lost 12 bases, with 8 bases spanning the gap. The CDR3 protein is CASSLRGGQFF. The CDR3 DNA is TGTGCCAGCAGCTTGCGCGGTGGGCAGTTCTTC.

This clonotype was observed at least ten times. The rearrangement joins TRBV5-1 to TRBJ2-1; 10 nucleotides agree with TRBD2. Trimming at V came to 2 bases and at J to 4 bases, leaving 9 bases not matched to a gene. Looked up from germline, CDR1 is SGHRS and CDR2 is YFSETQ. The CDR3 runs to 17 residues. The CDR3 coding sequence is TGCGCCAGCAGCTTCGGGAGGACTAGCGGTCGATACAATGAGCAGTTCTTC. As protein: CASSFGRTSGRYNEQFF.

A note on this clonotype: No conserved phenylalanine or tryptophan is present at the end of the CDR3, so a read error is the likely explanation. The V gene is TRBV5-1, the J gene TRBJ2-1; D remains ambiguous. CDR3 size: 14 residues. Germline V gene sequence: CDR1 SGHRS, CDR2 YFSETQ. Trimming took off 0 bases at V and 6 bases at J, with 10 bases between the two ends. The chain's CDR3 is CASSLAGSVNEQFL. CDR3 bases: TGCGCCAGCAGCTTGGCCGGATCGGTCAATGAGCAGTTCCTC.

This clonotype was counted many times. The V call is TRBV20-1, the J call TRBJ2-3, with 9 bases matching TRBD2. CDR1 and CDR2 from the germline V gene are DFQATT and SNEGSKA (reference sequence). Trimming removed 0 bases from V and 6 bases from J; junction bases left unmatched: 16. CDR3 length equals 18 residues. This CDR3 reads CSARDLVGLATRSDTQYF. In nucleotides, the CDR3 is TGCAGTGCTAGAGATCTAGTGGGACTAGCAACGAGGTCCGATACGCAGTATTTT.

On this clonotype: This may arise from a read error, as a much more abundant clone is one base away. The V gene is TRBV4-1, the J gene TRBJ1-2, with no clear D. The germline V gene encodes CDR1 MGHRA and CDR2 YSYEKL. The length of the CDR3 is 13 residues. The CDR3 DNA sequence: TGCGCCAGCAACCAAGTTCTCGACTATGGCTACACCTTC. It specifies CASNQVLDYGYTF.

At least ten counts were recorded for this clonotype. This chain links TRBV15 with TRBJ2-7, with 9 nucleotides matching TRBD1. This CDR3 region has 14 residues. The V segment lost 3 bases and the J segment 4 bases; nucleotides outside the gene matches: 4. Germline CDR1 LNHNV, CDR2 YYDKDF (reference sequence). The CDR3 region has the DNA TGTGCCACCAGCAGGCGGACAGGGGAATACGAGCAGTACTTC. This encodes CATSRRTGEYEQYF.

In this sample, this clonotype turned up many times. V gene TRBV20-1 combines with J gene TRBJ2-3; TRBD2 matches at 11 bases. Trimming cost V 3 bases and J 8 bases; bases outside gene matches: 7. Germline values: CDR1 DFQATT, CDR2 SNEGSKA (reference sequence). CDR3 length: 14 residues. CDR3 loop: CSASGGTSGITQYF. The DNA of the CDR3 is TGCAGTGCTAGCGGCGGGACTAGCGGTATTACGCAGTATTTT.

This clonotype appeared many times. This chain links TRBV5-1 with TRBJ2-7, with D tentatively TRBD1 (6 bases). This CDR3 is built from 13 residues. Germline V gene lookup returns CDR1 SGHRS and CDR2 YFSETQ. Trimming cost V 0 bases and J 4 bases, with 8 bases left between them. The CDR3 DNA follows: TGCGCCAGCAGCTTGGCCAGGGGTTACGAGCAGTACTTC. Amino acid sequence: CASSLARGYEQYF.

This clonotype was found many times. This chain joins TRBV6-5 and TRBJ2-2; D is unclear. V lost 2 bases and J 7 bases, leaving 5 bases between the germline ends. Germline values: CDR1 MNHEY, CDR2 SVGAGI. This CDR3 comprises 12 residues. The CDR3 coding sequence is TGTGCCAGCAGTTACCGGTACGGGGAGCTGTTTTTT. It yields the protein CASSYRYGELFF.

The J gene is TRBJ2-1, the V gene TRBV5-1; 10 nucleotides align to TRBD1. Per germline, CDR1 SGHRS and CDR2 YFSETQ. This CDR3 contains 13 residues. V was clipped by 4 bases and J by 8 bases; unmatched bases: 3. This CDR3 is CASSLGTGDEQFF. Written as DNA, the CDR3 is TGCGCCAGCAGCCTCGGGACAGGGGATGAGCAGTTCTTC.

CDR3 nucleotide sequence: TGTGCCAGCAGCCGGTCCCAGGGATCTGAAGCTTTCTTT. Translation: CASSRSQGSEAFF. The gene calls are TRBV7-6 and TRBJ1-1; tentative D call: TRBD1 (5 bases). The CDR3 contains 13 residues. CDR1 and CDR2 (germline): SGHVS, FNYEAQ. Trimming removed 5 bases from V and 6 bases from J, with 13 bases in between.

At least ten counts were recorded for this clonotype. For the CDR3, the DNA is TGCGCCAGCAGCCAAGTAGGCGGCGGAGCGGGAGGGCGGGAGACCCAGTACTTC. Translation: CASSQVGGGAGGRETQYF. The V call is TRBV4-1, the J call TRBJ2-5, with 10 positions matching TRBD2. CDR1 and CDR2 from the germline V gene are MGHRA and YSYEKL. The CDR3 is 18 amino acids. The V gene end was trimmed by 1 base and the J gene end by 5 bases; junction bases not matched to a gene: 13.

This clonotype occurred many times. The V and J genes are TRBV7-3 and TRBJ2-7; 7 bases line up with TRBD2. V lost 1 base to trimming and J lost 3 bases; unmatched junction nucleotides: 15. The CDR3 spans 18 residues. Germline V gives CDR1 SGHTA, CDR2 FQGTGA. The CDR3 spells CASSLMPLGSREFYEQYF. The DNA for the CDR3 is TGTGCCAGCAGCTTAATGCCTCTCGGGTCGCGGGAGTTCTACGAGCAGTACTTC.

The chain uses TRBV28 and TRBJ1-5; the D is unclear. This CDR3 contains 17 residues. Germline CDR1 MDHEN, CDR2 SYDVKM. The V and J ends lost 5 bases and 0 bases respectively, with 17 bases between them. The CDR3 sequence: CASSTTFGTNSNQPQHF. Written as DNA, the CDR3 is TGTGCCAGCAGTACCACCTTCGGAACAAATAGCAATCAGCCCCAGCATTTT.

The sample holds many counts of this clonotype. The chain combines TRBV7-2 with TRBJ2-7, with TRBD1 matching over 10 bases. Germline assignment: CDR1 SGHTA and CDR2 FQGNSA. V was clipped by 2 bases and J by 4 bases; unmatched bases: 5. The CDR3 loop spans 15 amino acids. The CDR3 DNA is TGTGCCAGCAGCTTACTTGGGGACAGGGGATACGAGCAGTACTTC. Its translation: CASSLLGDRGYEQYF.

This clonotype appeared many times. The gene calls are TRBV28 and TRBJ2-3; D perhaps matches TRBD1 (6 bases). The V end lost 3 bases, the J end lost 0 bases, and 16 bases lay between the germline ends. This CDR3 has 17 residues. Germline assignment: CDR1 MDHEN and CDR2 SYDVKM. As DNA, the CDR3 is TGTGCCAGCAGTTTTATCTTACAGGGATTGAGCACAGATACGCAGTATTTT. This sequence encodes CASSFILQGLSTDTQYF.

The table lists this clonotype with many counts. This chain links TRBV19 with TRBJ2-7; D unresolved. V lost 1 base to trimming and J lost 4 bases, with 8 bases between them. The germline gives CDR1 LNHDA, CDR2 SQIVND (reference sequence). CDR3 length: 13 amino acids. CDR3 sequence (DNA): TGTGCCAGTAGTATAGGGACGGATTACGAGCAGTACTTC. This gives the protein CASSIGTDYEQYF.